The 20 T cell receptor beta chains below were found in one sample sequenced in a study of beta chain features in type 1 diabetes. Since all of the isolated RNA was reverse transcribed, expressed TCRB transcripts were what got sequenced. Assay: immunoSEQ multiplex PCR; the TCRdb copy retains only in-frame clones and omits some. The sample includes roughly 610,000 clones, around a sixth of them seen just once. Input material: naive CD4+ T cells from blood. These TCRs come from a man in his late teens or twenties in good health.

This clone was counted at least ten times. CDR3 DNA sequence: TGCGCCAGCGTAGTCCGGGACAGGGGTACACCCCTCCACTTT. Translation: CASVVRDRGTPLHF. The chain uses TRBV23-1 and TRBJ1-6; TRBD1 agrees at 10 bases. Being an ORF, TRBV23-1 has a function that is uncertain. The CDR3 sequence is 14 residues long. Unmatched junction bases numbered 9, after V lost 8 bases and J lost 11 bases.

The CDR3 nucleotides are TGTGCCAGCAGCGGTCGGCTAGCGAACTCCTACAATGAGCAGTTCTTC. Protein product: CASSGRLANSYNEQFF. This sequence joins TRBV9 and TRBJ2-1; D is perhaps TRBD2 (6 bases). CDR1 is SGDLS and CDR2 is YYNGEE in the germline V gene. Trimming stripped 3 bases from V and 0 bases from J, with 13 bases between. CDR3 length: 16 amino acids.

This clone was observed a few times. The chain recombines TRBV10-3 with TRBJ2-1; 14 nucleotides agree with TRBD2. Germline V gene lookup returns CDR1 ENHRY and CDR2 SYGVKD. The CDR3 is made up of 15 amino acids. V dropped 8 bases and J dropped 7; count of bases not matched to a gene: 7. The DNA of the CDR3 is TGTGCCATCTCGACTAGCGGGGGGGCGGAAAATGAGCAGTTCTTC. Translation gives CAISTSGGAENEQFF.

This clone has more than one count but fewer than ten. This sequence joins TRBV5-4 and TRBJ2-5, with 7 bases fitting TRBD2. The CDR3 runs to 16 residues. Germline values: CDR1 SGHNT, CDR2 YYREEE (reference sequence). J gave up 2 bases and V 3 bases, and 10 bases lay outside the gene matches. CDR3 in amino acids: CASSSREGGGQETQYF. In DNA, the CDR3 is TGTGCCAGCAGCTCCAGGGAGGGCGGGGGTCAAGAGACCCAGTACTTC.

The chain uses TRBV28 and TRBJ2-7, with no clear D. This CDR3 comprises 12 residues. Germline V gene lookup returns CDR1 MDHEN and CDR2 SYDVKM. Trimming took off 9 bases at V and 0 bases at J, with 9 bases between the two ends. The chain's CDR3 is CASGGISYEQYF. The DNA of the CDR3 is TGTGCCAGTGGTGGCATCTCCTACGAGCAGTACTTC.

This chain connects TRBV19 to TRBJ1-5; possible D gene TRBD1, 6 bases. This CDR3 contains 16 residues. Germline V gives CDR1 LNHDA, CDR2 SQIVND (reference sequence). V lost 5 bases and J 0 bases, leaving 14 bases between the germline ends. This chain's CDR3 is CASSARDTSSNQPQHF. The CDR3 DNA reads as TGTGCCAGTAGTGCCAGGGACACTTCTAGCAATCAGCCCCAGCATTTT. The complete variable domain, with remaining parts taken from reference TRBV19 and TRBJ1-5, reads DGGITQSPKYLFRKEGQNVTLSCEQNLNHDAMYWYRQDPGQGLRLIYYSQIVNDFQKGDIAEGYSVSREKKESFPLTVTSAQKNPTAFYLCASSARDTSSNQPQHFGDGTRLSIL.

V gene TRBV6-6 combines with J gene TRBJ1-4; TRBD1 agrees at 9 bases. The CDR3 totals 15 residues. Trimming cost V 0 bases and J 7 bases; bases outside gene matches: 3. The germline V gene encodes CDR1 MNHNY and CDR2 SVGAGI (reference sequence). The CDR3 coding sequence is TGTGCCAGCAGTTACTCGGACAGGGGTAGTGAAAAACTGTTTTTT. This sequence encodes CASSYSDRGSEKLFF.

This clone was detected only a few times. The junction departs from the called germline gene at one end, perhaps through a read error. The rearrangement links TRBV28 to TRBJ2-1; 11 bases line up with TRBD2. The germline V gene has CDR1 MDHEN and CDR2 SYDVKM. The CDR3 has 14 residues. This CDR3 is CASSRPVIAGGRVF. CDR3 nucleotides: TGTGCCAGCAGTCGCCCGGTGATAGCGGGGGGGCGGGTCTTC.

The CDR3 sequence: CASSPERQGAYEQYF. In nucleotides, the CDR3 is TGTGCCAGCAGCCCTGAGAGGCAGGGGGCCTACGAGCAGTACTTC. V usage is TRBV4-2 and J usage is TRBJ2-7; 7 bases match TRBD1. V lost 4 bases to trimming and J lost 2 bases; unmatched junction nucleotides: 8. From germline, CDR1 is LGHNA and CDR2 YNFKEQ. The CDR3 is 15 amino acids.

The sample holds a few counts of this clone. This chain uses TRBV9 with TRBJ1-6; 7 bases are a match to TRBD1. Germline CDR1 SGDLS, CDR2 YYNGEE. V lost 7 bases and J lost 2; bases outside the gene matches: 9. The CDR3 loop spans 16 amino acids. CDR3 region: CASGGQLVPYNSPLHF. For the CDR3, the DNA is TGTGCCAGCGGGGGACAGCTAGTACCCTATAATTCACCCCTCCACTTT.

Points on this clone: Other DNA sequences in this specimen translate into the identical CDR3. The chain combines TRBV2 with TRBJ1-5; TRBD1 matches 9 bases. The CDR3 covers 15 residues. Germline V gives CDR1 SNHLY, CDR2 FYNNEI. J was trimmed by 1 base and V by 6 bases; bases with no gene match: 4. For the CDR3, the DNA is TGTGCCAGCAGAACCGGGACAGGGAGCAATCAGCCCCAGCATTTT. Its protein product is CASRTGTGSNQPQHF.

The genes are TRBV7-2 and TRBJ2-4; 11 nucleotides agree with TRBD2. The CDR3 is 15 residues long. Per the germline V gene, CDR1 is SGHTA and CDR2 is FQGNSA. With 1 base clipped from V and 6 bases from J, the junction kept 2 bases outside the gene matches. As DNA, the CDR3 is TGTGCCAGCAGCTTAGGGCTAGCGGGGGGAAACATTCAGTACTTC. The encoded protein is CASSLGLAGGNIQYF.

This chain links TRBV7-3 with TRBJ2-3; D remains unclear. Trimming pared 3 bases from V and 2 bases from J, leaving 12 bases between. This CDR3 is 15 amino acids long. Germline CDR1 and CDR2: SGHTA and FQGTGA. The CDR3 loop reads CASSLLSPPTDTQYF. The CDR3 coding sequence is TGTGCCAGCAGCTTGCTTAGTCCTCCCACAGATACGCAGTATTTT.

V is TRBV19 and J is TRBJ2-7; D is unresolved. CDR3 length equals 15 residues. Trimming removed 1 base from V and 3 bases from J, with 13 bases in between. Germline-derived CDR1 and CDR2 are LNHDA and SQIVND (reference sequence). In nucleotides, the CDR3 is TGTGCCAGTAGTATAGGGGTCGGCGGCTTCTACGAGCAGTACTTC. It specifies CASSIGVGGFYEQYF. Full variable domain (missing parts from reference TRBV19 and TRBJ2-7): DGGITQSPKYLFRKEGQNVTLSCEQNLNHDAMYWYRQDPGQGLRLIYYSQIVNDFQKGDIAEGYSVSREKKESFPLTVTSAQKNPTAFYLCASSIGVGGFYEQYFGPGTRLTVT.

This clone was seen a few times. The V and J genes are TRBV18 and TRBJ2-1; 10 nucleotides agree with TRBD2. The length of the CDR3 is 18 residues. V dropped 2 bases and J dropped 5; count of bases not matched to a gene: 12. Germline CDR1 and CDR2: KGHSH and LQKENI. The CDR3 reads CASSPSLKTSGANNEQFF. For the CDR3, the DNA is TGTGCCAGCTCACCATCGTTAAAAACTAGCGGGGCCAACAATGAGCAGTTCTTC.

The chain couples TRBV27 to TRBJ1-2; D gene uncertain. Trimming took 6 bases from V and 5 from J, leaving 13 bases between them. The germline CDR1 and CDR2 sequences are MNHEY and SMNVEV (reference sequence). This CDR3 is 13 amino acids long. The CDR3 is CASSRTSSYGYTF. CDR3 sequence (DNA): TGTGCCAGCAGCCGGACGTCTTCTTATGGCTACACCTTC.

The chain uses TRBV5-1 and TRBJ2-1; tentatively, D is TRBD1 (5 bases). This CDR3 is built from 14 residues. Trimming removed 9 bases at V and 5 bases at J, with 18 bases between. Germline lookup yields CDR1 SGHRS and CDR2 YFSETQ. The CDR3 region has the DNA TGCGCCACCTCCGCGGCAGGGAACAACAATGAGCAGTTCTTC. It is translated as CATSAAGNNNEQFF.

This clone has only a few counts. V usage is TRBV10-3 and J usage is TRBJ2-7; 12 nucleotides agree with TRBD2. Germline loops: CDR1 ENHRY, CDR2 SYGVKD. The junction had 11 bases not matched to a gene; V was cut back by 8 bases and J by 3 bases. CDR3 length: 16 residues. The CDR3 is CAIGRHRTSGDYEQYF. The CDR3 region has the DNA TGTGCCATCGGGAGACATCGGACTAGCGGGGACTACGAGCAGTACTTC.

The rearrangement links TRBV25-1 to TRBJ2-5; D not certain. V was pared by 2 bases and J by 3 bases, with 13 bases between. The germline V gene has CDR1 MGHDK and CDR2 SYGVNS. The CDR3 is 15 amino acids. In nucleotides, the CDR3 is TGTGCCAGCAGTGAAGACCAGGATATTAAAGAGACCCAGTACTTC. It codes for CASSEDQDIKETQYF.

This clone was counted only a few times. The chain carries TRBV29-1 and TRBJ1-1; 10 bases match TRBD1. J was trimmed by 0 bases and V by 5 bases; bases with no gene match: 9. This CDR3 spans 16 amino acids. Germline-derived CDR1 and CDR2 are SQVTM and ANQGSEA. The CDR3 protein is CSVRQGAFTLNTEAFF. The CDR3 nucleotides read TGCAGCGTTAGACAGGGGGCGTTTACTCTGAACACTGAAGCTTTCTTT.